This section outlines one T cell receptor (beta chain) sequence together with its context. No antigen is known for it. The data belong to a study of cytomegalovirus exposure and HLA in healthy donors. In the study overall: The platform used for the 95 to 150 validation repertoires matched that of the approximately 710 first-cohort repertoires, a later analysis reported.

Whole-study findings and limits: CMV antigen specificity was confirmed in vitro for a few CMV-associated chains.

Germline assignment: CDR1 LGHNA and CDR2 YNFKEQ. Unmatched junction bases numbered 9, after V lost 1 base and J lost 5 bases. This CDR3 contains 17 residues. Sequencing was performed with immunoSEQ multiplex PCR; in TCRdb, only in-frame clones are kept and a portion is missing. The sample includes approximately 150,000 clones, around 81% of them seen just once. The validation cohort, a group of 90 to 150 subjects, included the donors and was separate from the approximately 700-subject first cohort. This chain uses TRBV4-2 with TRBJ1-5, with 9 bases identical to TRBD1. The sequencing sample was made of PBMCs. This sequence originates from a young man in good health and CMV-seropositive. The CDR3 coding sequence is TGTGCCAGCAGCCAAGGCGGGACAGGGACGGGTCATCAGCCCCAGCATTTT. This codes for CASSQGGTGTGHQPQHF.